The TCR beta chain described here comes from a study of shared clonotypes between healthy human individuals. The CDR3 contains 14 residues. V shed 5 bases and J shed 2 bases, with 16 bases lying between them. Germline lookup yields CDR1 GTSNPN and CDR2 SVGIG (reference sequence). There were only Caucasian adults among the donors, and all lived in Nashville, Tennessee. Repertoires were generated with immunoSEQ multiplex PCR, while TCRdb's copy carries only in-frame clones and drops some. This table has about 490,000 clones, 60% to 80% appearing once. The sample consisted of PBMCs. V and J are TRBV30 and TRBJ2-7; weak D call: TRBD1 (7 bases). The sequence was obtained from a woman in her thirties or forties in good health. Some clones in this sample may be carry-over from other donors' samples. The CDR3, as DNA: TGTGCCTGGGGAGGGGGCGGAATCACCTACGAGCAGTACTTC. Its protein is CAWGGGGITYEQYF.